Here is one T cell receptor (beta chain) with its context. In the study's own analysis: Quantification of nucleated cells was approximated via reference gene primer amplification. Sequenced by immunoSEQ multiplex PCR; TCRdb stores in-frame clones only, minus some. V, J and clone size were drawn from that table, and D and trimming were deduced from the DNA. This table has approximately 75,000 clones, 80% to 90% appearing once. This CDR3 contains 16 residues. With 4 bases removed from V and 1 base from J, the gap between germline ends came to 17 bases. The germline V gene has CDR1 SGHTS and CDR2 YDEGEE. The data were taken from a study of blood T cell repertoires in COVID-19. For the study at large: Material from acute and convalescent COVID-19 was sourced from the United States, Italy and Spain. PBMCs, B-cell-depleted T cells, or T cells provided the cDNA or gDNA that made up the material.

The TCR originated in a woman in her forties or fifties with acute or convalescent COVID-19. Sample: peripheral blood. This sequence joins TRBV5-8 and TRBJ1-1, with D tentatively TRBD1 (6 bases). CDR3 bases: TGTGCCAGCAGCCCACGACAGGCCAGGTGGAACACTGAAGCTTTCTTT. Protein product: CASSPRQARWNTEAFF.